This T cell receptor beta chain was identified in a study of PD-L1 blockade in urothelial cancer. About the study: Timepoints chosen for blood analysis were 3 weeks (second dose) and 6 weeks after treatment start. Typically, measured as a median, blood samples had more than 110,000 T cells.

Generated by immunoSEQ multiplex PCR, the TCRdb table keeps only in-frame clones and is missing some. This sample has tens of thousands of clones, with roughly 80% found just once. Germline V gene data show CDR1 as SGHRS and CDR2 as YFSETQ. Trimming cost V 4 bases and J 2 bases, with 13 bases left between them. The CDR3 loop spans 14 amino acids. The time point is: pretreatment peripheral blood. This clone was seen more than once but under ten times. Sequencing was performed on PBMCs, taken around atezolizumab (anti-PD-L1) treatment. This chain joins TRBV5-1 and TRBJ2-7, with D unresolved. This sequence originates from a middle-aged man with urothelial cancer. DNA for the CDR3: TGCGCCAGCAGCGCGCCTGAACAGACCTACGAGCAGTACTTC. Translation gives CASSAPEQTYEQYF.